Listed below are T cell receptor beta chains from one sample, sequenced in a study of CD8+ T cells in alopecia areata. TCRdb's table, derived via immunoSEQ multiplex PCR, lists solely in-frame clones and lacks some. The sample includes around 190,000 clones, around three fifths seen only once; the top ten take about 1.3%. The sample consisted of CD4+ T cells sorted from blood, taken around week 50, from a patient treated with tofacitinib. The receptors derive from a human donor with alopecia areata. The CDR3 runs from the conserved cysteine through the conserved F or W. D genes are given only for firm matches.

cdr3_aa,j_call,d_call,v_call
CASSLAVTSPQNIQYF,TRBJ2-4,.,TRBV4-3
CASSTQGGSPLHF,TRBJ1-6,TRBD1,TRBV27
CASSQDDEQFF,TRBJ2-1,.,TRBV23-1
CASSQDLAGGLIETQYF,TRBJ2-5,TRBD2,TRBV4-3
CATSTGTYNSPLHF,TRBJ1-6,TRBD1,TRBV7-2
CASSQDQGANSPLHF,TRBJ1-6,TRBD1,TRBV4-3
CASSVEEGRNSPLHF,TRBJ1-6,.,TRBV9
CASSLDLSGQGAGETQYF,TRBJ2-5,TRBD1,TRBV5-6
CATRGEETQYF,TRBJ2-5,.,TRBV28
CASSRGQGNYGYTF,TRBJ1-2,TRBD1,TRBV5-1
CASSIQLAGEGIDTQYF,TRBJ2-3,TRBD2,TRBV11-3
CAWMPVGRTEAFF,TRBJ1-1,.,TRBV30
CASSQFRVRQGGLEQYF,TRBJ2-7,TRBD1,TRBV23-1
CASSLSRNEQFF,TRBJ2-1,.,TRBV7-2
CSAGGIFQETQYF,TRBJ2-5,.,TRBV29-1
CSVVLRGPDNEQFF,TRBJ2-1,.,TRBV29-1
CSVLTDRGYGYTF,TRBJ1-2,TRBD1,TRBV29-1
CSVRRPGTDTQYF,TRBJ2-3,.,TRBV29-1
CASQKDRSGYTEAFF,TRBJ1-1,TRBD1,TRBV2
CASSAFPGQGAWYTF,TRBJ1-2,TRBD1,TRBV9
CATSRDSGNTIYF,TRBJ1-3,.,TRBV15
CASSPAEGRRGYEQYF,TRBJ2-7,.,TRBV5-6
CASSPDRGSTGELFF,TRBJ2-2,TRBD1,TRBV5-1
CASSPGRGQANTEAFF,TRBJ1-1,TRBD1,TRBV27
CASKTGSSSYEQYF,TRBJ2-7,.,TRBV7-2
CASSRGTRPTNEKLFF,TRBJ1-4,.,TRBV5-6
CAWTGQGTDTQYF,TRBJ2-3,TRBD1,TRBV30
CSVGGGYEAFF,TRBJ1-1,TRBD1,TRBV29-1
CASSLGDWGRGYTF,TRBJ1-2,.,TRBV5-1
CSADRLAGRSSTDTQYF,TRBJ2-3,TRBD2,TRBV29-1
CASSQGETQYF,TRBJ2-5,.,TRBV7-7
CSVEDRSAGGKNYGYTF,TRBJ1-2,.,TRBV29-1
CAGSRSGANVLTF,TRBJ2-6,.,TRBV6-6
CASSPMTDVQQYF,TRBJ2-7,.,TRBV7-9
CASSPGTNLVETQYF,TRBJ2-5,TRBD2,TRBV5-1
CSVAPDYNSPLHF,TRBJ1-6,.,TRBV29-1
CAWTGTAYTDTQYF,TRBJ2-3,TRBD1,TRBV30
CASRSEVRVTF,TRBJ1-2,.,TRBV2
CASSPGPVGREKLFF,TRBJ1-4,.,TRBV18
CASSVTGTAGREQYF,TRBJ2-7,TRBD2,TRBV9
CASSPGVWGAEQFF,TRBJ2-1,.,TRBV6-5
CSAQSPGEQYF,TRBJ2-5,.,TRBV29-1
CASSAGTVNTGELFF,TRBJ2-2,.,TRBV4-1
CAWSFRGARSEAFF,TRBJ1-1,.,TRBV30
CASSFWDRHTYGYTF,TRBJ1-2,TRBD1,TRBV7-2
CSVGKDEQFF,TRBJ2-1,.,TRBV29-1
CASSLQGYEQYF,TRBJ2-7,.,TRBV5-1
CSASQGVGTEAFF,TRBJ1-1,.,TRBV29-1
CASSLRIQAGANVLTF,TRBJ2-6,.,TRBV7-8
CASSYRGLNTEAFF,TRBJ1-1,TRBD1,TRBV7-9
CASSIRRPGQGSYEQYF,TRBJ2-7,TRBD1,TRBV27